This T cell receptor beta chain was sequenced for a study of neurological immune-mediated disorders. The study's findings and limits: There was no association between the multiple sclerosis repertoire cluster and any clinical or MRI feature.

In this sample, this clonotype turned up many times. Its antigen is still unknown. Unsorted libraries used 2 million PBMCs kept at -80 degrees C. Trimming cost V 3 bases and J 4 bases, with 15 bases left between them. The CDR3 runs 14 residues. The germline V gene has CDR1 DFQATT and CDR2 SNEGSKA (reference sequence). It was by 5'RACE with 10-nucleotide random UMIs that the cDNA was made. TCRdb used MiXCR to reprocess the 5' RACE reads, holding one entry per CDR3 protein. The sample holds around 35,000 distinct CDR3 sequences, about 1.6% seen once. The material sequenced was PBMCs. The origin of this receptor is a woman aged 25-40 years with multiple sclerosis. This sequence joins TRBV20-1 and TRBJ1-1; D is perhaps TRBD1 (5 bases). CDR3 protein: CSARFAGRSTEAFF. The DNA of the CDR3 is TGCAGTGCTAGGTTCGCAGGGCGGTCCACTGAAGCTTTCTTT.